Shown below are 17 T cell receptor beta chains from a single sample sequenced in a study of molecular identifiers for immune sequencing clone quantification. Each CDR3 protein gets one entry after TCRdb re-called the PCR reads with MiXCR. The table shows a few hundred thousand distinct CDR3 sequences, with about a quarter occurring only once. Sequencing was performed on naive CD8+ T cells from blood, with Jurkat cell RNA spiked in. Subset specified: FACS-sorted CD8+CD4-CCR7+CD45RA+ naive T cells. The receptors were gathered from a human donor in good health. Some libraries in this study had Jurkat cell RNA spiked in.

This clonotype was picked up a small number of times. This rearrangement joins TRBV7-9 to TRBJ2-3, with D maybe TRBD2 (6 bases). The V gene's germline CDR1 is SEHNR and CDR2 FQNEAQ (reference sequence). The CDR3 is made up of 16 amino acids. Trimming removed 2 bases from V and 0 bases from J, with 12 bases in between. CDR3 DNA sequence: TGTGCCAGCAGCTTACCGCGGGGACTTAGCACAGATACGCAGTATTTT. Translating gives CASSLPRGLSTDTQYF.

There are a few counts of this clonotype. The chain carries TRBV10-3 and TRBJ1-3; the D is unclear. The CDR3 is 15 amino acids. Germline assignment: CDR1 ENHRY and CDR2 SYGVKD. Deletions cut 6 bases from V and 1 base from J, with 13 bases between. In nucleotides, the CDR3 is TGTGCCATCAGCCCGACGCAGGTGTCTGGAAACACCATATATTTT. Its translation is CAISPTQVSGNTIYF.

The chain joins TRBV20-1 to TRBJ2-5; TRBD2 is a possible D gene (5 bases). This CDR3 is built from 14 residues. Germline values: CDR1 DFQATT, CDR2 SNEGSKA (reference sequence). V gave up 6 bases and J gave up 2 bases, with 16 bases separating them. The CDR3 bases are TGCAGTGCCAATGCGGACTTAGGGCAAGAGACCCAGTACTTC. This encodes CSANADLGQETQYF.

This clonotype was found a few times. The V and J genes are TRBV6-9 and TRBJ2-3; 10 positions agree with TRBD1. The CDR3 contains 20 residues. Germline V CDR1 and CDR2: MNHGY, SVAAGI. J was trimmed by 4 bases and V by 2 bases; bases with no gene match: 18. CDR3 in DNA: TGTGCCAGCAGTTATCCCCAAGCCCCCGCCCGGGACAGGGGACCAGATACGCAGTATTTT. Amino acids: CASSYPQAPARDRGPDTQYF.

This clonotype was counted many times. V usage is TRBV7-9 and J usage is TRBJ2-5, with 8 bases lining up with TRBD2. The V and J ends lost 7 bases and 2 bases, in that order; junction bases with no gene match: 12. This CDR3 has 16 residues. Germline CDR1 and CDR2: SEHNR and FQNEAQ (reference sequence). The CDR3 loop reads CASTAGAGGYQETQYF. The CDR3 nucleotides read TGTGCCAGCACCGCCGGTGCGGGAGGCTATCAAGAGACCCAGTACTTC.

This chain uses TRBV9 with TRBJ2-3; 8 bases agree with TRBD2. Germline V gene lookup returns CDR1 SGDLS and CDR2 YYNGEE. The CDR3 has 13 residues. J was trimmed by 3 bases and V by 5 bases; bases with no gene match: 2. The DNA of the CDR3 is TGTGCCAGCAGTGGGACTAGAACAGATACGCAGTATTTT. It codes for CASSGTRTDTQYF.

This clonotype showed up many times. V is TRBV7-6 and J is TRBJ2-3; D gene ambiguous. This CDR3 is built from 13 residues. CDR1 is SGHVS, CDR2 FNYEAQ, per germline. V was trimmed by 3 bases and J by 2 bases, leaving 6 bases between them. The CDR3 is CASSFGFTDTQYF. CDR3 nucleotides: TGTGCCAGCAGCTTCGGTTTCACAGATACGCAGTATTTT.

The CDR3 sequence: CASSGDFPYEQYF. The DNA of the CDR3 is TGTGCCAGCAGCGGGGACTTTCCCTACGAGCAGTACTTC. V usage is TRBV3-1 and J usage is TRBJ2-7, with a tentative D call TRBD2 (6 bases). V was shortened by 5 bases and J by 2 bases, with 10 bases between the two germline ends. This CDR3 is built from 13 residues. The germline CDR1 and CDR2 sequences are LGHDT and YNNKEL (reference sequence).

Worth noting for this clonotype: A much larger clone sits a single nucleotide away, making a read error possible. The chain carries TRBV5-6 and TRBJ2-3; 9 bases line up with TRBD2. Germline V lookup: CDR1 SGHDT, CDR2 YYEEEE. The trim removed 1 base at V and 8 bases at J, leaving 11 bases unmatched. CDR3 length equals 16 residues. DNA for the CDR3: TGTGCCAGCAGCTTGTGTCCTAGCGGGGCCGTAGTTACGCAGTATTTT. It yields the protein CASSLCPSGAVVTQYF.

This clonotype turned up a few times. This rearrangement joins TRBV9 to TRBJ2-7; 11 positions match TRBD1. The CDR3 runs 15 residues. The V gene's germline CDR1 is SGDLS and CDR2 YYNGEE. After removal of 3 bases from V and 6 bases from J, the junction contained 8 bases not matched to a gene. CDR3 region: CASSAYSGTGGEQYF. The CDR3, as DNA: TGTGCCAGCAGCGCCTATTCCGGGACAGGGGGCGAGCAGTACTTC.

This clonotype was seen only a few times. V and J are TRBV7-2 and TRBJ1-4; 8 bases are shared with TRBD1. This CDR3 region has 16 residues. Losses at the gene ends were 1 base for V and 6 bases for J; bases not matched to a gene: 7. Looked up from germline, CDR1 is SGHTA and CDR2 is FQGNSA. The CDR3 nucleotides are TGTGCCAGCAGCTTAGTCGTAGGACAGGGTGATGAAAAACTGTTTTTT. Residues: CASSLVVGQGDEKLFF.

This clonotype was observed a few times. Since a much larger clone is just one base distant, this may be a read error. As DNA, the CDR3 is TGTGCCAGCAGAACCCGGGACAGCTCCTACGAGCAGTACTTC. This gives the protein CASRTRDSSYEQYF. The V and J genes are TRBV6-1 and TRBJ2-7, with 7 nucleotides matching TRBD1. The CDR3 loop spans 14 amino acids. J lost 0 bases, V lost 6 bases, and 5 bases had no gene match. CDR1 is MNHNS and CDR2 is SASEGT in the germline V gene.

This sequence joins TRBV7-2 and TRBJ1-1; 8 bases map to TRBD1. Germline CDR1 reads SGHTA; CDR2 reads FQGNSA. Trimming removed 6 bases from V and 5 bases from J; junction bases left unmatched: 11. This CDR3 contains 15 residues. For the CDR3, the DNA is TGTGCCAGCAGGAGCACGACAGGGGCGTTTACTGAAGCTTTCTTT. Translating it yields CASRSTTGAFTEAFF.

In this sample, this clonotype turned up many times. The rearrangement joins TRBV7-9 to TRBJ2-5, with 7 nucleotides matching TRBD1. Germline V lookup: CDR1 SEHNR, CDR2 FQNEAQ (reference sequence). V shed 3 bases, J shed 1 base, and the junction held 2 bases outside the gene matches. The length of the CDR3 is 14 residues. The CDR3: CASSLDRSQETQYF. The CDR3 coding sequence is TGTGCCAGCAGCTTGGACAGGAGCCAAGAGACCCAGTACTTC.

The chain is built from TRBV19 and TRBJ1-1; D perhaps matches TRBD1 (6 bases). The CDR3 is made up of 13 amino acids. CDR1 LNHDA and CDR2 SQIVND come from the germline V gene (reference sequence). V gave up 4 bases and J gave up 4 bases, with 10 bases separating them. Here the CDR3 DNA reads TGTGCCAGTAGTACCAGGGGACTCACTGAAGCTTTCTTT. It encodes CASSTRGLTEAFF. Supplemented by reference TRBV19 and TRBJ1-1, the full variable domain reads DGGITQSPKYLFRKEGQNVTLSCEQNLNHDAMYWYRQDPGQGLRLIYYSQIVNDFQKGDIAEGYSVSREKKESFPLTVTSAQKNPTAFYLCASSTRGLTEAFFGQGTRLTVV.

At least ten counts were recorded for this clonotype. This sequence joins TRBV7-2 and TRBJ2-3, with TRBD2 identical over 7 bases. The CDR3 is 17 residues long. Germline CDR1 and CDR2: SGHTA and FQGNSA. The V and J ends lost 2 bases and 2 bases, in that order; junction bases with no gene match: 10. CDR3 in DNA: TGTGCCAGCAGCTTACCAGTTGCGGGAGCCCCCACAGATACGCAGTATTTT. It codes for CASSLPVAGAPTDTQYF.

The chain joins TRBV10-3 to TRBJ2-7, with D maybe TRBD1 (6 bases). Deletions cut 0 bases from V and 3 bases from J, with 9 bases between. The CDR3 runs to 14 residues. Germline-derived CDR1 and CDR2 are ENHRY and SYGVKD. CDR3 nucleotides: TGTGCCATCAGTGAGTCGACAGGCTTCTACGAGCAGTACTTC. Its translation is CAISESTGFYEQYF.